These T cell receptor beta chains were read from a single sample in a study of T cell repertoires in cytomegalovirus infection. Their antigens are not known. TCRdb ran MiXCR on the reads and lists one entry per CDR3 protein. Here the sample spans about a million distinct CDR3 sequences, less than 40% being singletons. Source: cultured CD8+ T cells from PBMCs, taken from culture after CMV antigen stimulation. The source of these receptors is a human donor in good health (CMV status not recorded). Some clones in this sample may be carry-over from other donors' samples. Both conserved end residues are part of each CDR3. The order of the fields is V gene, J gene, D gene, clone size, CDR3 protein, CDR3 DNA. The D gene is left open where the match is weak. Size tells how often a clone was seen (once, few, many) or the class of an expanded clone, and some rows leave it out.

V gene: TRBV28; J gene: TRBJ2-2; D gene: TRBD1; clone size: few; CDR3 protein: CASSLTPDRGATGELFF; CDR3 DNA: TGTGCCAGCAGTTTAACCCCCGACAGGGGCGCAACCGGGGAGCTGTTTTTT
V gene: TRBV12-3/TRBV12-4; J gene: TRBJ2-1; D gene: TRBD1; clone size: many; CDR3 protein: CASSLDRADEQFF; CDR3 DNA: TGTGCCAGCAGTCTCGACAGGGCTGATGAGCAGTTCTTC
V gene: TRBV27; J gene: TRBJ1-4; D gene: NA; clone size: many; CDR3 protein: CASSLLGSRNEKLFF; CDR3 DNA: TGTGCCAGCAGTTTATTGGGCAGCCGGAATGAAAAACTGTTTTTT
V gene: TRBV7-9; J gene: TRBJ2-1; D gene: NA; clone size: many; CDR3 protein: CASSARRASYNEQFF; CDR3 DNA: TGTGCCAGCAGCGCGAGAAGAGCCTCCTACAATGAGCAGTTCTTC
V gene: TRBV4-1; J gene: TRBJ2-3; D gene: NA; clone size: NA; CDR3 protein: CASSQGLGVSDTQYF; CDR3 DNA: TGCGCCAGCAGCCAGGGCCTGGGGGTGTCAGATACGCAGTATTTT
V gene: TRBV7-9; J gene: TRBJ2-3; D gene: NA; clone size: NA; CDR3 protein: CASSPPGLAIDTQYF; CDR3 DNA: TGTGCCAGCAGCCCGCCGGGACTGGCGATAGATACGCAGTATTTT
V gene: TRBV7-8; J gene: TRBJ2-1; D gene: NA; clone size: NA; CDR3 protein: CASTRGIGSYNEQFF; CDR3 DNA: TGTGCCAGCACCCGGGGGATCGGCTCCTACAATGAGCAGTTCTTC
V gene: TRBV7-9; J gene: TRBJ2-7; D gene: NA; clone size: NA; CDR3 protein: CASSPRSSRSYEQYF; CDR3 DNA: TGTGCCAGCAGCCCCCGATCTTCCCGCTCCTACGAGCAGTACTTC
V gene: TRBV24-1; J gene: TRBJ2-3; D gene: NA; clone size: few; CDR3 protein: CATSARLEGTDTQYF; CDR3 DNA: TGTGCCACCAGTGCACGCCTGGAGGGAACAGATACGCAGTATTTT
V gene: TRBV18; J gene: TRBJ1-5; D gene: NA; clone size: NA; CDR3 protein: CASSPRGEDNNQPQHF; CDR3 DNA: TGTGCCAGCTCACCACGGGGGGAGGATAACAATCAGCCCCAGCATTTT
V gene: TRBV6-5; J gene: TRBJ2-3; D gene: TRBD2; clone size: NA; CDR3 protein: CASSYFPDSGREADTQYF; CDR3 DNA: TGTGCCAGCAGTTATTTCCCGGACAGTGGGCGGGAGGCAGATACGCAGTATTTT
V gene: TRBV29-1; J gene: TRBJ2-7; D gene: NA; clone size: NA; CDR3 protein: CSAEAGREQYF; CDR3 DNA: TGCAGCGCTGAGGCGGGGCGGGAGCAGTACTTC
V gene: TRBV6-5; J gene: TRBJ2-1; D gene: TRBD1; clone size: NA; CDR3 protein: CASIDWTGNEQFF; CDR3 DNA: TGTGCCAGCATCGACTGGACAGGCAATGAGCAGTTCTTC
V gene: TRBV12-3/TRBV12-4; J gene: TRBJ1-2; D gene: NA; clone size: once; CDR3 protein: CASSPPVDYGYTF; CDR3 DNA: TGTGCCAGCAGCCCCCCGGTCGACTATGGCTACACCTTC
V gene: TRBV7-2; J gene: TRBJ1-2; D gene: TRBD1; clone size: many; CDR3 protein: CASSLVGIVWGQGLPYYGYTF; CDR3 DNA: TGTGCCAGCAGCTTAGTGGGTATCGTCTGGGGACAGGGATTGCCTTATTATGGCTACACCTTC
V gene: TRBV7-8; J gene: TRBJ2-7; D gene: TRBD2; clone size: many; CDR3 protein: CASSLRVAGARYEQYF; CDR3 DNA: TGTGCCAGCAGCTTAAGGGTAGCGGGGGCTCGCTACGAGCAGTACTTC
V gene: TRBV24-1; J gene: TRBJ2-1; D gene: NA; clone size: few; CDR3 protein: CATGSGSSYNEQFF; CDR3 DNA: TGTGCCACCGGAAGCGGGTCATCCTACAATGAGCAGTTCTTC
V gene: TRBV12-3/TRBV12-4; J gene: TRBJ1-1; D gene: NA; clone size: NA; CDR3 protein: CASTLSGLTEAFF; CDR3 DNA: TGTGCCAGCACTCTCTCGGGGTTGACTGAAGCTTTCTTT
V gene: TRBV7-6; J gene: TRBJ1-1; D gene: NA; clone size: NA; CDR3 protein: CASSLETGSEAFF; CDR3 DNA: TGTGCCAGCAGCTTAGAAACCGGCTCGGAAGCTTTCTTT
V gene: TRBV6-1; J gene: TRBJ2-3; D gene: NA; clone size: once; CDR3 protein: CASSWLTDTQYF; CDR3 DNA: TGTGCCAGCAGTTGGCTCACCGATACGCAGTATTTT
V gene: TRBV6-1; J gene: TRBJ1-1; D gene: NA; clone size: NA; CDR3 protein: CASSEGPGVTEAFF; CDR3 DNA: TGTGCCAGCAGTGAAGGTCCAGGGGTGACTGAAGCTTTCTTT
V gene: TRBV6-6; J gene: TRBJ2-1; D gene: NA; clone size: many; CDR3 protein: CASRHSDRNNEQFF; CDR3 DNA: TGTGCCAGCCGGCACTCGGACAGAAACAATGAGCAGTTCTTC
V gene: TRBV7-2; J gene: TRBJ1-6; D gene: TRBD1; clone size: many; CDR3 protein: CASRWTGERSPLHF; CDR3 DNA: TGTGCCAGCAGATGGACAGGAGAAAGGTCACCCCTCCACTTT
V gene: TRBV6-2/TRBV6-3; J gene: TRBJ1-5; D gene: NA; clone size: few; CDR3 protein: CASSYSGTGGLDQPQHF; CDR3 DNA: TGTGCCAGCAGTTACTCGGGGACGGGGGGTTTGGATCAGCCCCAGCATTTT
V gene: TRBV7-6; J gene: TRBJ2-3; D gene: TRBD2; clone size: few; CDR3 protein: CASSRMGRLAGGVDKDTQYF; CDR3 DNA: TGTGCCAGCAGCCGAATGGGTCGACTAGCGGGGGGTGTAGATAAAGATACGCAGTATTTT
V gene: TRBV11-1; J gene: TRBJ2-7; D gene: TRBD1; clone size: few; CDR3 protein: CASSARQGGGYEQYF; CDR3 DNA: TGTGCCAGCAGCGCCCGACAGGGTGGCGGCTACGAGCAGTACTTC
V gene: TRBV4-2; J gene: TRBJ1-1; D gene: NA; clone size: few; CDR3 protein: CASSQGEGAFF; CDR3 DNA: TGTGCCAGCAGCCAAGGTGAAGGAGCTTTCTTT
V gene: TRBV7-6; J gene: TRBJ1-1; D gene: NA; clone size: once; CDR3 protein: CASSLVGDGDTEAFF; CDR3 DNA: TGTGCCAGCAGCTTAGTAGGGGATGGTGACACTGAAGCTTTCTTT
V gene: TRBV7-8; J gene: TRBJ2-1; D gene: NA; clone size: many; CDR3 protein: CASSFPGRNEQFF; CDR3 DNA: TGTGCCAGCAGCTTCCCCGGTCGTAATGAGCAGTTCTTC
V gene: TRBV7-9; J gene: TRBJ1-1; D gene: NA; clone size: once; CDR3 protein: CASSFPIARPDNTEAFF; CDR3 DNA: TGTGCCAGCAGCTTTCCTATAGCCAGGCCCGACAACACTGAAGCTTTCTTT
V gene: TRBV2; J gene: TRBJ2-2; D gene: NA; clone size: NA; CDR3 protein: CASNPSVELTGGELFF; CDR3 DNA: TGTGCCAGCAATCCATCTGTAGAACTAACGGGCGGGGAGCTGTTTTTT
V gene: TRBV10-3; J gene: TRBJ1-4; D gene: NA; clone size: NA; CDR3 protein: CAIREGDEKLFF; CDR3 DNA: TGTGCCATCAGGGAGGGGGACGAAAAACTGTTTTTT
V gene: TRBV6-2/TRBV6-3; J gene: TRBJ2-1; D gene: TRBD1; clone size: NA; CDR3 protein: CASWDRTDNEQFF; CDR3 DNA: TGTGCCAGCTGGGACAGGACGGACAATGAGCAGTTCTTC
V gene: TRBV27; J gene: TRBJ2-1; D gene: TRBD2; clone size: few; CDR3 protein: CASSFGGKHNEQFF; CDR3 DNA: TGTGCCAGCAGTTTCGGGGGGAAGCACAATGAGCAGTTCTTC
V gene: TRBV7-6; J gene: TRBJ2-7; D gene: NA; clone size: many; CDR3 protein: CASSVGSGSYEQYF; CDR3 DNA: TGTGCCAGCAGCGTGGGATCCGGGTCCTACGAGCAGTACTTC
V gene: TRBV7-9; J gene: TRBJ2-7; D gene: NA; clone size: few; CDR3 protein: CASSDRDGATREQYF; CDR3 DNA: TGTGCCAGCAGCGACCGGGACGGAGCTACGCGAGAGCAGTACTTC
V gene: TRBV19; J gene: TRBJ2-4; D gene: TRBD1; clone size: once; CDR3 protein: CASSMQGIGGYQNIQYF; CDR3 DNA: TGTGCCAGTAGCATGCAAGGGATAGGGGGCTACCAAAACATTCAGTACTTC
V gene: TRBV4-1; J gene: TRBJ2-3; D gene: TRBD1; clone size: NA; CDR3 protein: CASSQRTGEADTQYF; CDR3 DNA: TGCGCCAGCAGCCAAAGGACAGGGGAAGCAGATACGCAGTATTTT
V gene: TRBV7-9; J gene: TRBJ1-6; D gene: NA; clone size: NA; CDR3 protein: CATTDRNSPLHF; CDR3 DNA: TGTGCCACGACTGACAGGAATTCACCCCTCCACTTT
V gene: TRBV7-9; J gene: TRBJ2-5; D gene: NA; clone size: few; CDR3 protein: CASSKSLQETQYF; CDR3 DNA: TGTGCCAGCAGCAAATCCCTACAAGAGACCCAGTACTTC
V gene: TRBV4-3; J gene: TRBJ1-4; D gene: NA; clone size: few; CDR3 protein: CASSEESQWNNEKLFF; CDR3 DNA: TGCGCCAGCAGCGAAGAGAGTCAGTGGAATAATGAAAAACTGTTTTTT
V gene: TRBV7-8; J gene: TRBJ2-7; D gene: NA; clone size: many; CDR3 protein: CASSLQLDRVAYEQYF; CDR3 DNA: TGTGCCAGCAGCCTTCAACTCGACCGGGTAGCCTACGAGCAGTACTTC